This is a list of T cell receptor beta chains from one sample in a study of metastatic and nonmetastatic thyroid tumors. TCRdb ran MiXCR on the PCR reads. The table includes about 59,000 clones, around 15% detected once. Input material: blood. The receptors were gathered from a male donor with papillary thyroid cancer or a benign thyroid nodule (not recorded which). Some clones in this sample may be carry-over from other donors' samples. CDR3s include the opening cysteine and the closing phenylalanine or tryptophan. The D gene is left open where the match is weak. Size values are once, few and many counts, or a class for expanded clones, and some rows have none.

v_call,j_call,clone_size,d_call,cdr3_aa,cdr3_nt
TRBV6-5,TRBJ2-1,many,TRBD1,CASSYLQPGQGDEQFF,TGTGCCAGCAGTTACCTCCAACCGGGACAGGGGGATGAGCAGTTCTTC
TRBV20-1,TRBJ1-2,NA,NA,CSARSLAGRDYGYTF,TGCAGTGCTAGAAGCCTGGCAGGGAGGGACTATGGCTACACCTTC
TRBV4-2,TRBJ1-1,many,NA,CASSQEPGWNTEAFF,TGTGCCAGCAGCCAAGAACCGGGATGGAACACTGAAGCTTTCTTT
TRBV11-3,TRBJ2-3,many,TRBD1,CASSSGQALASSTDTQYF,TGTGCCAGCAGCTCCGGACAGGCCTTGGCTTCTAGCACAGATACGCAGTATTTT
TRBV20-1,TRBJ1-2,many,NA,CSARDRRGTIHGYTF,TGCAGTGCTAGAGACCGCCGGGGGACCATACATGGCTACACCTTC
TRBV20-1,TRBJ2-3,many,TRBD2,CSARKTSGGVVADTQYF,TGCAGTGCTAGAAAGACTAGCGGGGGGGTAGTGGCAGATACGCAGTATTTT
TRBV5-6,TRBJ2-3,many,NA,CASSLAADTQYF,TGTGCCAGCAGCTTGGCTGCAGATACGCAGTATTTT
TRBV6-4,TRBJ2-2,many,TRBD1,CASSNRGGTGELFF,TGTGCCAGCAGTAACAGGGGTGGCACCGGGGAGCTGTTTTTT
TRBV29-1,TRBJ2-2,many,NA,CSVQKTGELFF,TGCAGCGTCCAAAAGACAGGGGAGCTGTTTTTT
TRBV5-1,TRBJ2-7,many,NA,CASSLLADYEQYF,TGCGCCAGCAGCTTGCTGGCAGACTACGAGCAGTACTTC
TRBV6-5,TRBJ2-2,many,NA,CASSYYGAGTSTGELFF,TGTGCCAGCAGTTACTACGGGGCCGGGACATCCACCGGGGAGCTGTTTTTT
TRBV19,TRBJ2-3,many,NA,CASSIGRRVTDTQYF,TGTGCCAGTAGTATAGGCCGCAGGGTCACAGATACGCAGTATTTT
TRBV28,TRBJ2-1,NA,TRBD2,CASSFKRTSGGHNEQFF,TGTGCCAGCAGCTTCAAAAGAACCTCGGGAGGTCACAATGAGCAGTTCTTC
TRBV20-1,TRBJ1-5,many,TRBD1,CSAGQGGNSNQPQHF,TGCAGTGCTGGACAGGGGGGGAATAGCAATCAGCCCCAGCATTTT
TRBV12-3/TRBV12-4,TRBJ1-2,few,NA,CASSSRENYGYTF,TGTGCCAGCAGCTCGAGGGAAAACTATGGCTACACCTTC
TRBV30,TRBJ2-6,many,NA,CAWSRLITGANVLTF,TGTGCCTGGAGCAGACTCATTACTGGGGCCAACGTCCTGACTTTC
TRBV20-1,TRBJ1-3,once,NA,CGARDSGAPGGISENTIYF,TGCGGTGCTAGAGATTCTGGGGCCCCCGGGGGTATCTCTGAAAACACCATATATTTT
TRBV28,TRBJ2-7,few,NA,CASSSSVGVDYEQYF,TGTGCCAGCAGTTCATCAGTCGGAGTGGACTACGAGCAGTACTTC
TRBV20-1,TRBJ2-5,many,NA,CSARDFDTRGTQYF,TGCAGTGCTAGAGACTTTGACACCCGAGGAACCCAGTACTTC
TRBV27,TRBJ1-5,many,TRBD1,CASSLRVGTGDQPQHF,TGTGCCAGCAGTTTAAGGGTCGGGACAGGGGATCAGCCCCAGCATTTT
TRBV24-1,TRBJ2-2,many,NA,CATSRQAEGGSTGELFF,TGTGCCACCAGTCGGCAAGCGGAGGGGGGCTCCACCGGGGAGCTGTTTTTT
TRBV5-4,TRBJ2-1,few,NA,CASSLGRAGNEQFF,TGTGCCAGCAGCTTGGGACGGGCGGGGAATGAGCAGTTCTTC
TRBV20-1,TRBJ2-3,many,TRBD2,CSARDLKGTSGSTDTQYF,TGCAGTGCTAGAGACCTCAAGGGGACTAGCGGCAGCACAGATACGCAGTATTTT
TRBV2,TRBJ2-1,many,TRBD2,CASSEKPPTSAPNNEQFF,TGTGCCAGCAGTGAAAAGCCGCCGACTAGCGCCCCTAACAATGAGCAGTTCTTC
TRBV27,TRBJ2-7,many,NA,CASSLGAGLTYEQYF,TGTGCCAGCAGTTTAGGGGCTGGACTAACGTACGAGCAGTACTTC
TRBV19,TRBJ2-2,many,NA,CASSRGWPNTGELFF,TGTGCCAGTAGTAGGGGGTGGCCGAACACCGGGGAGCTGTTTTTT
TRBV6-1,TRBJ2-7,many,TRBD1,CASQGQGAYEQYF,TGTGCCAGCCAAGGACAGGGGGCATACGAGCAGTACTTC
TRBV9,TRBJ2-7,NA,TRBD1,CASSPTGANEQYF,TGTGCCAGCAGCCCAACAGGGGCGAACGAGCAGTACTTC
TRBV5-6,TRBJ2-1,many,TRBD1,CASTPRDRLNEQFF,TGTGCCAGTACACCCCGGGACAGGTTGAATGAGCAGTTCTTC
TRBV6-2/TRBV6-3,TRBJ2-3,many,NA,CASTDGEATDTQYF,TGTGCCAGCACCGACGGAGAGGCGACAGATACGCAGTATTTT
TRBV6-5,TRBJ1-2,many,NA,CASSSERGLHSQFYGYTF,TGTGCCAGCAGTTCAGAGCGGGGTCTTCACTCGCAATTCTATGGCTACACCTTC
TRBV27,TRBJ1-6,many,NA,CASSRGSYNSPLHF,TGTGCCAGCAGCCGAGGGTCCTATAATTCACCCCTCCACTTT
TRBV5-4,TRBJ1-2,few,NA,CASSSTITNGDYGYTF,TGTGCCAGCAGCTCGACTATCACGAACGGGGACTATGGCTACACCTTC
TRBV14,TRBJ1-1,many,NA,CASSQASRGGTAFF,TGTGCCAGCAGCCAAGCCAGTAGGGGAGGGACGGCTTTCTTT
TRBV19,TRBJ1-5,many,TRBD1,CASSIRDRTYLSNQPQHF,TGTGCCAGTAGTATCCGGGACAGGACATACCTTAGCAATCAGCCCCAGCATTTT
TRBV7-6,TRBJ2-2,many,TRBD2,CASSSTTSGRALGELFF,TGTGCCAGCAGCTCCACGACTAGCGGGAGGGCCCTCGGGGAGCTGTTTTTT
TRBV30,TRBJ2-5,many,NA,CAWTQTGGSQETQYF,TGTGCCTGGACCCAAACGGGGGGCAGCCAAGAGACCCAGTACTTC
TRBV5-6,TRBJ1-2,many,NA,CASSIAPGRLNVDYGYTF,TGTGCCAGCAGCATCGCCCCGGGACGCCTAAATGTGGACTATGGCTACACCTTC
TRBV5-4,TRBJ1-2,NA,NA,CASSLGGRGAPPIYGYTF,TGTGCCAGCAGCTTGGGCGGCAGGGGCGCCCCCCCCATCTATGGCTACACCTTC
TRBV6-1,TRBJ1-2,NA,NA,CASSGPPGYTF,TGTGCCAGCAGCGGACCTCCTGGCTACACCTTC
TRBV9,TRBJ2-1,many,NA,CASSVATGSNEQFF,TGTGCCAGCAGCGTAGCTACGGGGTCCAATGAGCAGTTCTTC
TRBV4-1,TRBJ2-3,many,NA,CASSQDTSGSTDTQYF,TGCGCCAGCAGCCAAGATACGAGCGGAAGCACAGATACGCAGTATTTT